What follows are 24 T cell receptor beta chains derived from one specimen sequenced in a study of post-analysis software for immune sequencing data. Study-level findings and limits: In patients, about five TRBV segments were more frequent than in controls, with TRBV5-6, TRBV5-1 and TRBV20-1 among them.

These receptors' targets are unknown. TCR beta cDNA libraries had unique molecular identifiers. MiXCR, run by TCRdb on the PCR reads, gives a single entry per CDR3 protein. Among around 710,000 distinct CDR3 sequences listed, just over 45% were seen once. Specimen: blood. Receptor source: a girl between 10 and 17 years old with multiple sclerosis.

The CDR3 bases are TGTGCCAGCAGCCTAGGACAGGGGGCAAACACTGAAGCTTTCTTT. Its translation is CASSLGQGANTEAFF. The chain uses TRBV6-6 and TRBJ1-1; the match to TRBD1 covers 11 bases. The CDR3 runs 15 residues. The germline V gene has CDR1 MNHNY and CDR2 SVGAGI (reference sequence). J lost 2 bases, V lost 6 bases, and 5 bases had no gene match.

This clonotype turned up a few times. The chain combines TRBV6-1 with TRBJ1-6; the D is unclear. V dropped 0 bases and J dropped 9 bases, with 15 bases sitting between them. The CDR3 contains 16 residues. CDR1 is MNHNS and CDR2 is SASEGT in the germline V gene. CDR3 DNA sequence: TGTGCCAGCAGTGAAGCGCAAGGGAGGGAGCGTTCACCCCTCCACTTT. Translating it yields CASSEAQGRERSPLHF.

In regard to this clonotype: At one end the junction does not follow the germline gene, possibly because of a read error. CDR3: CANSPGAGGPEDTQYF. CDR3 sequence (DNA): TGTGCCAACAGCCCAGGAGCGGGAGGGCCGGAAGATACGCAGTATTTT. V is TRBV7-2 and J is TRBJ2-3, with 10 bases aligning to TRBD2. CDR1 and CDR2 from the germline V gene are SGHTA and FQGNSA. The CDR3 runs 16 residues. Using reference TRBV7-2 and TRBJ2-3 for the parts outside the CDR3, the full variable domain is GAGVSQSPSNKVTEKGKDVELRCDPISGHTALYWYRQSLGQGLEFLIYFQGNSAPDKSGLPSDRFSAERTGGSVSTLTIQRTQQEDSAVYLCANSPGAGGPEDTQYFGPGTRLTVL.

With respect to this clonotype: Since a much larger clone is just one base distant, this may be a read error. This sequence joins TRBV6-1 and TRBJ2-7; 8 bases map to TRBD2. Germline CDR1 and CDR2: MNHNS and SASEGT. The CDR3 has 15 residues. The V segment lost 10 bases and the J segment 4 bases; nucleotides outside the gene matches: 15. The CDR3 sequence: CATLPPTSGDYEQYF. In nucleotides, the CDR3 is TGTGCCACCTTACCCCCTACTAGCGGAGATTACGAGCAGTACTTC.

This sequence joins TRBV4-3 and TRBJ2-1, with D maybe TRBD2 (5 bases). The V end lost 0 bases, the J end lost 9 bases, and 15 bases lay between the germline ends. Germline V gives CDR1 LGHNA, CDR2 YSLEER. CDR3 length: 15 residues. DNA of the CDR3: TGCGCCAGCAGCCAAGACAGGAGTAGCAGCGGTGAGCAGTTCTTC. Protein sequence: CASSQDRSSSGEQFF.

This clonotype was counted once. The chain couples TRBV5-6 to TRBJ2-7; TRBD1 might be the D (6 bases). V was pared by 5 bases and J by 6 bases, with 18 bases between. The germline CDR1 and CDR2 sequences are SGHDT and YYEEEE. The CDR3 contains 14 residues. Here the CDR3 DNA reads TGTGCCAGCAGATTACAGGGTGCCCACGCCGAGCAGTACTTC. Protein product: CASRLQGAHAEQYF.

This clonotype was observed a handful of times. The V gene is TRBV6-5, the J gene TRBJ2-1, with a tentative D call TRBD2 (6 bases). The CDR3 length is 15 residues. Germline CDR1 and CDR2: MNHEY and SVGAGI. V lost 6 bases to trimming and J lost 9 bases, with 21 bases between them. CDR3: CASSPRAAGWGEQFF. CDR3 nucleotide sequence: TGTGCCAGCAGCCCCCGGGCGGCGGGATGGGGTGAGCAGTTCTTC.

The sample holds a few counts of this clonotype. The CDR3 DNA reads as TGTGCCAGCAGCGTGACTAGCAGGACTCACAATGAGCAGTTCTTC. Translated: CASSVTSRTHNEQFF. V is TRBV9 and J is TRBJ2-1; 7 bases match TRBD2. CDR3 length equals 15 residues. CDR1 and CDR2 (germline): SGDLS, YYNGEE. Trimming cost V 2 bases and J 5 bases; bases outside gene matches: 7.

The chain joins TRBV20-1 to TRBJ2-7; D gene unclear. Germline CDR1 is DFQATT and CDR2 is SNEGSKA (reference sequence). Trimming took 5 bases from V and 0 from J, leaving 20 bases between them. The CDR3 is made up of 16 amino acids. The CDR3 region is CSAPIPVQTHSYEQYF. DNA for the CDR3: TGCAGTGCTCCAATACCCGTTCAGACACACTCCTACGAGCAGTACTTC.

As for this clonotype: This CDR3 fails to terminate in the conserved phenylalanine or tryptophan, so it likely reflects a read error. This chain links TRBV12-3 or TRBV12-4 with TRBJ1-1; the D is unclear. This CDR3 spans 14 amino acids. Trimming took 6 bases from V and 1 from J, leaving 12 bases between them. CDR3 amino acids: CASSPRKKNTEAFC. In DNA, the CDR3 is TGTGCCAGCAGCCCCAGGAAAAAGAACACTGAAGCTTTCTGT.

This clonotype was recorded many times. This rearrangement joins TRBV10-3 to TRBJ2-7, with 15 nucleotides matching TRBD2. CDR1 and CDR2 from the germline V gene are ENHRY and SYGVKD. After removal of 10 bases from V and 4 bases from J, the junction contained 17 bases not matched to a gene. This CDR3 region has 18 residues. Here the CDR3 DNA reads TGTGCCACCGAAGGGACTAGCGGGAGGCCAACCCCTACATACGAGCAGTACTTC. Its translation is CATEGTSGRPTPTYEQYF.

The CDR3 DNA follows: TGCGCCAGCAGCCAAGAAGGGGCTAGCGGGAGGCCTTTAGATACGCAGTATTTT. Protein product: CASSQEGASGRPLDTQYF. The chain carries TRBV4-1 and TRBJ2-3, with TRBD2 matching over 11 bases. The V gene end was trimmed by 0 bases and the J gene end by 5 bases; junction bases not matched to a gene: 10. CDR1 and CDR2 from the germline V gene are MGHRA and YSYEKL. The length of the CDR3 is 18 residues.

The chain employs TRBV7-8 and TRBJ2-4; 9 positions match TRBD2. The length of the CDR3 is 15 residues. CDR1 SGHVS and CDR2 FQNEAQ come from the germline V gene. The junction had 10 bases not matched to a gene; V was cut back by 0 bases and J by 13 bases. CDR3 amino acids: CASSLALAGTKEQYF. In nucleotides, the CDR3 is TGTGCCAGCAGCTTAGCCCTAGCGGGGACTAAAGAGCAGTACTTC.

The sample holds a few counts of this clonotype. The chain joins TRBV28 to TRBJ2-7, with a weak D call TRBD1 (5 bases). Trimming removed 8 bases from V and 5 bases from J, with 19 bases in between. There are 14 residues in the CDR3. Germline lookup yields CDR1 MDHEN and CDR2 SYDVKM. The CDR3 spells CASGSRGLVDEQYF. The CDR3 DNA reads TGTGCCAGCGGATCTAGGGGTCTGGTAGACGAGCAGTACTTC.

In DNA form, the CDR3 reads TGCAGTGCTAGAGCCGACACGGGTACTCAACCTACAGATACGCAGTATTTT. Translated: CSARADTGTQPTDTQYF. The rearrangement joins TRBV20-1 to TRBJ2-3; no clear D. CDR1 is DFQATT and CDR2 is SNEGSKA in the germline V gene (reference sequence). V was pared by 1 base and J by 3 bases, with 20 bases between. This CDR3 contains 17 residues.

To note about this clonotype: A much larger clone differs by one base, so this may be a read error. The gene calls are TRBV6-2 or TRBV6-3 and TRBJ2-5; weak D call: TRBD2 (5 bases). This CDR3 is built from 12 residues. The germline V gene has CDR1 MNHEY and CDR2 SVGEGT. This CDR3 is CASSSSQEAQYF. The CDR3 DNA reads TGTGCCAGCAGTTCTAGCCAAGAGGCCCAGTACTTC.

This chain joins TRBV7-8 and TRBJ2-5; D might be TRBD1 (6 bases). Trimming stripped 5 bases from V and 2 bases from J, with 12 bases between. Germline values: CDR1 SGHVS, CDR2 FQNEAQ. The CDR3 length is 14 residues. The CDR3 reads CASSEWDKQETQYF. CDR3 bases: TGTGCCAGCAGCGAGTGGGACAAGCAAGAGACCCAGTACTTC.

The chain carries TRBV29-1 and TRBJ2-3; possible D gene TRBD2, 5 bases. Trimming shortened V by 6 bases and J by 4 bases, and 17 bases separated the two germline ends. This CDR3 contains 14 residues. The germline V gene encodes CDR1 SQVTM and CDR2 ANQGSEA. DNA of the CDR3: TGCAGCGTACATCCGCCGGAGAGGGCAGATACGCAGTATTTT. Translating gives CSVHPPERADTQYF.

This clonotype turned up a few times. V is TRBV6-5 and J is TRBJ2-1; TRBD1 agrees at 10 bases. Germline V gene lookup returns CDR1 MNHEY and CDR2 SVGAGI. This CDR3 has 15 amino acids. The junction had 6 bases not matched to a gene; V was cut back by 6 bases and J by 4 bases. The CDR3 region has the DNA TGTGCCAGCAGACCCCGGGACAGGGGTTACAATGAGCAGTTCTTC. Translating it yields CASRPRDRGYNEQFF.

This chain joins TRBV7-9 and TRBJ2-1, with 9 positions matching TRBD1. V lost 1 base and J lost 2; bases outside the gene matches: 0. Germline CDR1 SEHNR, CDR2 FQNEAQ (reference sequence). CDR3 size: 15 residues. The CDR3 protein is CASSLGDRAYNEQFF. Written as DNA, the CDR3 is TGTGCCAGCAGCTTAGGGGACAGGGCCTACAATGAGCAGTTCTTC.

In its sample, this clonotype was seen a few times. The chain recombines TRBV12-3 or TRBV12-4 with TRBJ1-2; 9 bases agree with TRBD1. V shed 5 bases and J 5 bases; nucleotides not matched to a gene: 9. This CDR3 contains 15 residues. CDR3 loop: CASSPSGTGTYGYTF. The DNA of the CDR3 is TGTGCCAGCAGTCCCTCCGGGACAGGGACGTATGGCTACACCTTC.

The chain recombines TRBV20-1 with TRBJ1-2; 8 bases align to TRBD1. J lost 5 bases, V lost 5 bases, and 10 bases had no gene match. This CDR3 is 14 amino acids long. In germline, CDR1 is DFQATT, CDR2 SNEGSKA (reference sequence). CDR3 sequence reads: CSALDQDRAYGYTF. Here the CDR3 DNA reads TGCAGTGCTCTGGATCAGGACAGGGCTTATGGCTACACCTTC.

V and J are TRBV7-3 and TRBJ2-3; possible D gene TRBD2, 5 bases. Germline V gene data show CDR1 as SGHTA and CDR2 as FQGTGA. This CDR3 region has 13 residues. V dropped 3 bases and J dropped 6 bases, with 10 bases sitting between them. The CDR3 reads CASSFGGWDTQYF. CDR3 sequence (DNA): TGTGCCAGCAGCTTCGGCGGGTGGGATACGCAGTATTTT.

This clonotype was counted only a few times. The CDR3 DNA reads as TGTGCCAGCAAGTCAGCGGGAGGGCCCTACGAGCAGTACTTC. Amino acids: CASKSAGGPYEQYF. J is TRBJ2-7 and V is TRBV6-1; 10 nucleotides agree with TRBD2. The germline V gene has CDR1 MNHNS and CDR2 SASEGT. CDR3 length: 14 amino acids. The junction had 5 bases not matched to a gene; V was cut back by 7 bases and J by 2 bases.